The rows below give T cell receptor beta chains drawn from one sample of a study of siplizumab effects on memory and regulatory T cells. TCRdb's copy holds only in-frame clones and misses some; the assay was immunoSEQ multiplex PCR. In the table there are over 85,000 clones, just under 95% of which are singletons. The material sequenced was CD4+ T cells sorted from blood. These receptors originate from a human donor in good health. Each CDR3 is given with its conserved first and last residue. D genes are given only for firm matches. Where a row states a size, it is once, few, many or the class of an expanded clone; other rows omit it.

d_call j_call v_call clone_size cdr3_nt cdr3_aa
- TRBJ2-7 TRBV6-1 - TGTGCCAGCAGCACCTCGACAGGAGAGTACTTC CASSTSTGEYF
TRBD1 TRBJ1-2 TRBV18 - TGTGCCAGCTCATCACAAGAAACAGGGGCTAACTATGGCTACACCTTC CASSSQETGANYGYTF
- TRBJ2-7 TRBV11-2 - TGTGCCAGCAGCTCAATAAGGAGGGGACCAAGGGGTTACGAGCAGTACTTC CASSSIRRGPRGYEQYF
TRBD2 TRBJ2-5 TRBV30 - TGTGCCTGGAGTGCGGGGGGTGGGGAGACCCAGTACTTC CAWSAGGGETQYF
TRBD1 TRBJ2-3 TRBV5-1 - TGCGCCAGCAGCCACGGACAGGAATCAGATACGCAGTATTTT CASSHGQESDTQYF
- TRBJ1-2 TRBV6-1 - TGTGCCAGCAGTGCCTCAACGGGCAACTATGGCTACACCTTC CASSASTGNYGYTF
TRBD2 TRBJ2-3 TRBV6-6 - TGTGCCAGTCTAGCGGGGGGGCGGCCAGATACGCAGTATTTT CASLAGGRPDTQYF
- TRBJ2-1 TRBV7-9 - TGTGCCAGCAGCTTTGTCTATGAGCAGTTCTTC CASSFVYEQFF
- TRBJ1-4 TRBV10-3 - TGTGCCATCAGCGCAGCGTCAACTAATGAAAAACTGTTTTTT CAISAASTNEKLFF
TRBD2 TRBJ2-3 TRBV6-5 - TGTGCCAGCACTAGCGGGAGCCCCACAGATACGCAGTATTTT CASTSGSPTDTQYF
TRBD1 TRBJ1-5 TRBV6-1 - TGTGCCAGCAGGGGGACAGGGAGGAGCAATCAGCCCCAGCATTTT CASRGTGRSNQPQHF
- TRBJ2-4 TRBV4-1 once TGCGCCAGCAGCCTCATTCCTTTAGCCAAAAACATTCAGTACTTC CASSLIPLAKNIQYF
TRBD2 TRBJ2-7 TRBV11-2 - TGTGCCAGCAGCCCCGGGGGGGGTAGCGGGGGCTCCTACGAGCAGTACTTC CASSPGGGSGGSYEQYF
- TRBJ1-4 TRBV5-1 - TGCGCCAGCAGGTTCAGGGGTGTAGATTATGAAAAACTGTTTTTT CASRFRGVDYEKLFF
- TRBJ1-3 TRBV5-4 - TGTGCCAGCAGCTTGGGGGGACCGAAAAAACGAGAGACCATATATTTT CASSLGGPKKRETIYF
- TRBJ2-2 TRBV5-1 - TGCGCCAGCAGCTTGGTTGGGGGATATACCGGGGAGCTGTTTTTT CASSLVGGYTGELFF
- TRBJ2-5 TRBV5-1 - TGCGCCAGCGTAGGCGGCCCGGGGGAGACCCAGTACTTC CASVGGPGETQYF
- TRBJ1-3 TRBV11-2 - TGTGCCAGCAGCCAACCTTCTTCTGGAAACACCATATATTTT CASSQPSSGNTIYF
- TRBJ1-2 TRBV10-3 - TGTGCCATCAGTCTACAGGGAACACATGGCTACACCTTC CAISLQGTHGYTF
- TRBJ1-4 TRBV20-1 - TGCAGTGCGGAACGAGGTGAAAAACTGTTTTTT CSAERGEKLFF
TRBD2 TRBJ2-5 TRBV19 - TGTGCCAGTAGCCACGGGTCAGCGGGAGGGTTTGGTGAGACCCAGTACTTC CASSHGSAGGFGETQYF
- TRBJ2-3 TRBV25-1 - TGTGCCAGCAGCGGGAGTTTCAGGGATACGCAGTATTTT CASSGSFRDTQYF
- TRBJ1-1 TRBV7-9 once TGTGCCAGCAGCTTGAAGGGTGGGAGCACTGAAGCTTTCTTT CASSLKGGSTEAFF
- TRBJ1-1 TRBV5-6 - TGTGCCAGCAGCCCCAGGCGGCTCAAGAACACTGAAGCTTTCTTT CASSPRRLKNTEAFF
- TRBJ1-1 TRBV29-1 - TGCAGCGTGGGAACGTACAGGGACACTGAAGCTTTCTTT CSVGTYRDTEAFF
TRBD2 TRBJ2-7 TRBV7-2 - TGTGCCAGCAGCTTAGAAGCGGGAGGGCCATACGAGCAGTACTTC CASSLEAGGPYEQYF
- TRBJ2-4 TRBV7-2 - TGTGCCAGCACTAGGCGGGGTCACGGGGGCGGCATTCAGTACTTC CASTRRGHGGGIQYF
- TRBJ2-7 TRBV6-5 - TGTGCCAGCAGGCCCCCAGGGGACTACGAGCAGTACTTC CASRPPGDYEQYF
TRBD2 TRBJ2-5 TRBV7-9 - TGTGCCAGCAGCTCCCCCGGGACTAGCGGGGGGGAGGGCGAGACCCAGTACTTC CASSSPGTSGGEGETQYF
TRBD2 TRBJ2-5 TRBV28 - TGTGCCAGCAGTGCCGGACTAGCAGCCCAGTACTTC CASSAGLAAQYF
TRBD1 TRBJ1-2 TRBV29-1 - TGCAGCGTTGGACGGACAGGCACGGACTATGGCTACACCTTC CSVGRTGTDYGYTF
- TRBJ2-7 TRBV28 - TGTGCCAGCAGTACCTCAGGGTTAGAGGACCAAGACGAGCAGTACTTC CASSTSGLEDQDEQYF
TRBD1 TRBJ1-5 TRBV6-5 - TGTGCCAGCAACCTGAAAGACAGGGGCAATCAGCCCCAGCATTTT CASNLKDRGNQPQHF
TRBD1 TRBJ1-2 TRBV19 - TGTGCCAGTAGTATAGATCATGACGCCGGGACAGGGAGCTATGGCTACACCTTC CASSIDHDAGTGSYGYTF
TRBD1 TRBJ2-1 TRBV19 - TGTGCCAGCCGGGACAGGGGTTTCAATGAGCAGTTCTTC CASRDRGFNEQFF
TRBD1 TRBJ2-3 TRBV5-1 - TGCGCCAGCGCCGGGACAGGTCAAGGCACAGATACGCAGTATTTT CASAGTGQGTDTQYF
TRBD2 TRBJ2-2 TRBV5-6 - TGTGCCAGCAGCATTAGCGGGAGGGCCTCCGGGGAGCTGTTTTTT CASSISGRASGELFF
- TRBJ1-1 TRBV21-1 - TGTGCCAGCAGCAAAGTCGTACCACATGAAGCTTTCTTT CASSKVVPHEAFF
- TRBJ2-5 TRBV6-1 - TGTGCCAGCAGGCCCCTGGGTGTGTGGGAGACCCAGTACTTC CASRPLGVWETQYF
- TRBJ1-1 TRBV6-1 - TGTGCCAGCGGCAGGGACAATAGTCCGAACACTGAAGCTTTCTTT CASGRDNSPNTEAFF
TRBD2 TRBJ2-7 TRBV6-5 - TGTGCCAGCAGTTACTCATTTGGGAGCGGGAGTGACGAGCAGTACTTC CASSYSFGSGSDEQYF
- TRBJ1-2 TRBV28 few TGTGCCAGCAGTCTCCCCTATGGCTACACCTTC CASSLPYGYTF
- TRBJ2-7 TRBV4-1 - TGCGCCAGCAGCCAAGGGGGGACGGGAATCTCCTACGAGCAGTACTTC CASSQGGTGISYEQYF
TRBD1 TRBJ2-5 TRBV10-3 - TGTGCCATCAGTGGGGTGGACAGGGGTGAGGCCCAGTACTTC CAISGVDRGEAQYF
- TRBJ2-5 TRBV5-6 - TGTGCCAGCAGCTTGTCCAGGGGTGCAGAGACCCAGTACTTC CASSLSRGAETQYF
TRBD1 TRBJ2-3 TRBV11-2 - TGTGCCAGCAGCTTTGACAGGGGGTTGTATACGCAGTATTTT CASSFDRGLYTQYF
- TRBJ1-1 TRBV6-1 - TGTGCCAGCAGCGACAACAGTCGGGTGAACACTGAAGCTTTCTTT CASSDNSRVNTEAFF
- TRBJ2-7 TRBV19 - TGTGCCAGTAGTATTAGGTGGGGGGCCTCCTACGAGCAGTACTTC CASSIRWGASYEQYF
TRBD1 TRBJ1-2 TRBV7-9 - TGTGCCAGCACCTCAAATGTACCGGACAGGGTAAATGGCTACACCTTC CASTSNVPDRVNGYTF